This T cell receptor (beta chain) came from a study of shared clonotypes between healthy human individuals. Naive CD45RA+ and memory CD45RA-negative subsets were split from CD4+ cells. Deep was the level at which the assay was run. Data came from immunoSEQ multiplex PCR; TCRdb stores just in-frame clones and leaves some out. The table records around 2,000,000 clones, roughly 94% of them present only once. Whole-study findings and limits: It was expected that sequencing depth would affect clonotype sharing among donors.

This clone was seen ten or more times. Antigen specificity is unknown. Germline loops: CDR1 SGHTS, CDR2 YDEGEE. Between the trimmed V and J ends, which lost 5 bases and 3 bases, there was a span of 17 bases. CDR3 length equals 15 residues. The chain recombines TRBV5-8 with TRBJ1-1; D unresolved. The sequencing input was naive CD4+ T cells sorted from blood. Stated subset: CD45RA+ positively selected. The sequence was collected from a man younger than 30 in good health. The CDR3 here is CASRMKGAGYTEAFF. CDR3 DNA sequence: TGTGCCAGCAGAATGAAAGGCGCGGGGTACACTGAAGCTTTCTTT.